This T cell receptor (beta chain) stems from a study of control samples from healthy donors and cancer patients. Clones were read by immunoSEQ multiplex PCR, and TCRdb kept only the in-frame ones, dropping some. The profile shows 95,000 to 110,000 clones, around nine tenths of them singletons. This CDR3 has 11 amino acids. Looked up from germline, CDR1 is WSHSY and CDR2 is SAAADI. Trimming pared 3 bases from V and 4 bases from J, leaving 2 bases between. The chain employs TRBV10-2 and TRBJ2-3; D is undetermined. The sequence was obtained from a man in his fifties or sixties with lung cancer. The sequenced sample consisted of PBMCs. CDR3 loop: CASSEPDTQYF. In DNA form, the CDR3 reads TGCGCCAGCAGTGAACCAGATACGCAGTATTTT.